This is a list of T cell receptor beta chains from one sample in a study of T-cell reconstitution after alpha-beta-depleted transplantation in children. One entry per CDR3 protein results from TCRdb running MiXCR on the PCR reads. The top ten hold roughly 6.2% of the sample, which has roughly 200,000 distinct CDR3 sequences, approximately 9% seen once. The sample in question was PBMCs from the stem cell graft donor, obtained from the stem cell graft. These receptors all come from a human donor who donated a stem cell graft to a child with acute lymphoblastic leukemia. Both conserved end residues are part of each CDR3. D genes are given only for firm matches. Expanded clones are given a class, and other clones once, few, many or no size at all.

cdr3_length: 14
d_call: .
v_call: TRBV20-1
clone_size: many
j_call: TRBJ2-1
cdr3_nt: TGCAGTGCTAGCCAGGGCACCTCCTACAATGAGCAGTTCTTC
cdr3_aa: CSASQGTSYNEQFF

cdr3_length: 13
d_call: .
v_call: TRBV5-1
clone_size: few
j_call: TRBJ1-2
cdr3_nt: TGCGCCAGCAGGGAACAGGGTGCGGATGGCTACACCTTC
cdr3_aa: CASREQGADGYTF

cdr3_length: 15
d_call: TRBD2
v_call: TRBV7-8
clone_size: many
j_call: TRBJ2-1
cdr3_nt: TGTGCCAGCAGGCGTAGCGGGGGGGTTAACAATGAGCAGTTCTTC
cdr3_aa: CASRRSGGVNNEQFF

cdr3_length: 15
d_call: .
v_call: TRBV6-5
clone_size: many
j_call: TRBJ2-3
cdr3_nt: TGTGCCAGCAGTTACTCGGGAAAATTCACAGATACGCAGTATTTT
cdr3_aa: CASSYSGKFTDTQYF

cdr3_length: 13
d_call: .
v_call: TRBV12-3/TRBV12-4
clone_size: many
j_call: TRBJ1-1
cdr3_nt: TGTGCCAGCAGTTTATCATGGAACACTGAAGCTTTCTTT
cdr3_aa: CASSLSWNTEAFF

cdr3_length: 12
d_call: .
v_call: TRBV20-1
clone_size: many
j_call: TRBJ1-1
cdr3_nt: TGCAGTGCTAGATGGTCGAACACTGAAGCTTTCTTT
cdr3_aa: CSARWSNTEAFF

cdr3_length: 15
d_call: .
v_call: TRBV12-3/TRBV12-4
clone_size: .
j_call: TRBJ2-2
cdr3_nt: TGTGCCAGCCGGTTCAGCACTACGAACACCGGGGAGCTGTTTTTT
cdr3_aa: CASRFSTTNTGELFF

cdr3_length: 17
d_call: TRBD2
v_call: TRBV9
clone_size: few
j_call: TRBJ2-1
cdr3_nt: TGTGCCAGCAGCGTAGTCGGGGGGGCAAGGGCCTACAATGAGCAGTTCTTC
cdr3_aa: CASSVVGGARAYNEQFF

cdr3_length: 12
d_call: .
v_call: TRBV24-1
clone_size: few
j_call: TRBJ2-2
cdr3_nt: TGTGCCACCACGCAGGGAACCGGGGAGCTGTTTTTT
cdr3_aa: CATTQGTGELFF

cdr3_length: 16
d_call: .
v_call: TRBV5-1
clone_size: many
j_call: TRBJ2-1
cdr3_nt: TGCGCCAGCAGCTTGGCGACCGGGACCACATACAATGAGCAGTTCTTC
cdr3_aa: CASSLATGTTYNEQFF

cdr3_length: 14
d_call: .
v_call: TRBV3-1
clone_size: many
j_call: TRBJ2-2
cdr3_nt: TGTGCCAGCAGCCAAGCCAGGGACACCGGGGAGCTGTTTTTT
cdr3_aa: CASSQARDTGELFF

cdr3_length: 14
d_call: TRBD1
v_call: TRBV5-1
clone_size: many
j_call: TRBJ1-1
cdr3_nt: TGCGCCAGCAGCTGGGGACAGGGACAGGCTGAAGCTTTCTTT
cdr3_aa: CASSWGQGQAEAFF

cdr3_length: 13
d_call: .
v_call: TRBV6-1
clone_size: .
j_call: TRBJ1-1
cdr3_nt: TGTGCCAGCAGTGAAACCCCCTGGACTGAAGCTTTCTTT
cdr3_aa: CASSETPWTEAFF

cdr3_length: 15
d_call: .
v_call: TRBV3-1
clone_size: many
j_call: TRBJ1-2
cdr3_nt: TGTGCCAGCAGCCATGCCGCAGGGTATTCATCTGGCTACACCTTC
cdr3_aa: CASSHAAGYSSGYTF

cdr3_length: 12
d_call: .
v_call: TRBV5-1
clone_size: few
j_call: TRBJ1-2
cdr3_nt: TGCGCCAGCACCGACAGTGACTATGGCTACACCTTC
cdr3_aa: CASTDSDYGYTF

cdr3_length: 14
d_call: TRBD1
v_call: TRBV5-1
clone_size: few
j_call: TRBJ1-2
cdr3_nt: TGCGCCAGCAGCTTGGGGGACAGGGACTATGGCTACACCTTC
cdr3_aa: CASSLGDRDYGYTF